The sequence of this T cell receptor (beta chain) was determined in a study of cytomegalovirus exposure and HLA in healthy donors. There are 14 residues in the CDR3. V lost 0 bases to trimming and J lost 1 base, with 7 bases between them. Germline-derived CDR1 and CDR2 are SGHRS and YFSETQ. As concerns this clone: This is likely a read error, given that the CDR3 carries no conserved phenylalanine or tryptophan at its end.

The PCR made use of 60 Vbeta and 13 Jbeta primers. TCRdb's table, derived via immunoSEQ multiplex PCR, lists solely in-frame clones and lacks some. Among around 100,000 clones listed, under 70% were seen once. The chain joins TRBV5-1 to TRBJ1-1; no clear D. Sequencing was done on a sample of PBMCs. The sequence was collected from a man aged 25 to 45 in good health and CMV-seropositive. In nucleotides, the CDR3 is TGCGCCAGCAGCTTGGCGCGGAGGAACACTGAAGCTTTCCTT. Translated, it gives CASSLARRNTEAFL.